These 10 T cell receptor beta chains were sequenced from one sample in a study of early stage breast cancer tumors. Only in-frame clones appear in the TCRdb table, and some are missing; sequencing was by immunoSEQ multiplex PCR. Of around 48,000 clones in the sample, around 90% were seen once. Sample: blood. Source of these receptors: a person aged 65-85 years with breast cancer.

This chain connects TRBV10-3 to TRBJ2-7, with 10 bases lining up with TRBD2. The CDR3 totals 14 residues. Germline CDR1 ENHRY, CDR2 SYGVKD. With V trimmed by 8 bases and J by 0 bases, 4 bases remained unmatched. The DNA for the CDR3 is TGTGCCATCGGGCAGCGGGAGGGCTCCTACGAGCAGTACTTC. As protein: CAIGQREGSYEQYF.

The chain combines TRBV16 with TRBJ1-2, with D tentatively TRBD1 (5 bases). Deletions cut 3 bases from V and 3 bases from J, with 8 bases between. The germline CDR1 and CDR2 sequences are KGHSY and FQNENV. The CDR3 loop spans 13 amino acids. This chain's CDR3 is CASSQTVDYGYTF. The CDR3 DNA reads TGTGCCAGCAGCCAGACAGTCGACTATGGCTACACCTTC.

J is TRBJ2-1 and V is TRBV28; 7 nucleotides align to TRBD2. The CDR3 runs 13 residues. V gave up 5 bases and J gave up 8 bases; unmatched junction bases: 6. CDR1 MDHEN and CDR2 SYDVKM come from the germline V gene. CDR3 coding DNA: TGTGCCAGCAGTCAGGGAGGGGTCGATGAGCAGTTCTTC. The encoded protein is CASSQGGVDEQFF.

The J gene is TRBJ1-5, the V gene TRBV11-2; 9 bases fit TRBD1. The CDR3 covers 17 residues. CDR1 SGHAT and CDR2 FQNNGV come from the germline V gene. J gave up 1 base and V 5 bases, and 9 bases lay outside the gene matches. CDR3 nucleotide sequence: TGTGCCAGCAGCAAGTACAGGGGGCGGGAGAGCAATCAGCCCCAGCATTTT. Protein product: CASSKYRGRESNQPQHF.

The V and J genes are TRBV15 and TRBJ1-2, with 8 bases fitting TRBD1. The CDR3 sequence is 15 residues long. V lost 0 bases and J lost 5; bases outside the gene matches: 5. Germline V gene lookup returns CDR1 LNHNV and CDR2 YYDKDF (reference sequence). The CDR3 is CATSRDRTGGYGYTF. The CDR3 nucleotides read TGTGCCACCAGCAGAGATCGCACAGGGGGTTATGGCTACACCTTC.

This clone has more than one count but fewer than ten. This chain links TRBV19 with TRBJ2-5; TRBD2 aligns across 10 bases. Trimming cost V 4 bases and J 6 bases; bases outside gene matches: 2. Germline CDR1 reads LNHDA; CDR2 reads SQIVND (reference sequence). The CDR3 loop spans 13 amino acids. CDR3: CASSSSGRQTQYF. DNA for the CDR3: TGTGCCAGTAGTAGTAGCGGGAGGCAGACCCAGTACTTC.

The CDR3 nucleotides are TGTGCCAGCAGCTTCGGGGACAGGGACCAAGAGACCCAGTACTTC. It yields the protein CASSFGDRDQETQYF. The V call is TRBV7-9, the J call TRBJ2-5; 9 positions agree with TRBD1. Trimming took 3 bases from V and 0 from J; bases not matched to a gene: 2. The CDR3 length is 15 residues. The V gene's germline CDR1 is SEHNR and CDR2 FQNEAQ (reference sequence).

This clone was detected only once. The chain carries TRBV4-1 and TRBJ2-5; TRBD1 might be the D (6 bases). Between the trimmed V and J ends, which lost 5 bases and 4 bases, there was a span of 23 bases. The CDR3 spans 17 residues. From germline, CDR1 is MGHRA and CDR2 YSYEKL. Here the CDR3 reads CASSYRGGRLNIETQYF. The CDR3 DNA sequence: TGCGCCAGCAGCTATCGTGGGGGCCGACTGAATATAGAGACCCAGTACTTC.

This rearrangement joins TRBV6-5 to TRBJ2-3; 7 nucleotides align to TRBD1. Germline assignment: CDR1 MNHEY and CDR2 SVGAGI. V lost 10 bases, J lost 9 bases, and 13 bases stayed unmatched. The CDR3 contains 13 residues. As DNA, the CDR3 is TGTGCCACCCAAGCCGGACAGGTAGAGACGCAGTATTTT. Encoded protein: CATQAGQVETQYF.

This rearrangement joins TRBV5-1 to TRBJ2-3; D gene ambiguous. The V end was cut by 3 bases, the J end by 6 bases, with 11 bases between. The CDR3 has 13 amino acids. In germline, CDR1 is SGHRS, CDR2 YFSETQ. CDR3 in DNA: TGCGCCAGCAGCTCGCAGTCCAGGGATACGCAGTATTTT. Amino acid sequence: CASSSQSRDTQYF.